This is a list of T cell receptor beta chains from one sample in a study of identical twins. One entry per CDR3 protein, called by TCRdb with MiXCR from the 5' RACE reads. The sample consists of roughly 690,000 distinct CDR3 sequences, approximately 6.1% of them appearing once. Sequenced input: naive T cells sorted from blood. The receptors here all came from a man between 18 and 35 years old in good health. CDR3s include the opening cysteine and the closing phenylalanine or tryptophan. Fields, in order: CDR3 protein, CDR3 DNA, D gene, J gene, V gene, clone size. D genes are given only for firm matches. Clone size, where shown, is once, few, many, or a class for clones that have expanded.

CDR3: CATRGQENTEAFF
DNA: TGCGCCACCCGGGGACAGGAGAACACTGAAGCTTTCTTT
D: TRBD1
J: TRBJ1-1
V: TRBV5-1
size: .

CDR3: CASRKAGELYQETQYF
DNA: TGTGCCAGCCGGAAAGCGGGTGAACTATACCAAGAGACCCAGTACTTC
D: .
J: TRBJ2-5
V: TRBV7-8
size: many

CDR3: CSARDEVGLSYNEQFF
DNA: TGCAGTGCTAGAGATGAGGTGGGACTCTCCTACAATGAGCAGTTCTTC
D: .
J: TRBJ2-1
V: TRBV20-1
size: many

CDR3: CASSLGSPDVGELFF
DNA: TGTGCCAGCAGCTTGGGGTCTCCCGATGTCGGGGAGCTGTTTTTT
D: .
J: TRBJ2-2
V: TRBV5-5
size: many

CDR3: CSARSRALYEQYF
DNA: TGCAGTGCTAGATCCCGGGCCCTCTACGAGCAGTACTTC
D: .
J: TRBJ2-7
V: TRBV20-1
size: many

CDR3: CATSRDQAQGRTQYF
DNA: TGTGCCACCAGCAGAGACCAAGCGCAGGGCCGGACCCAGTACTTC
D: .
J: TRBJ2-5
V: TRBV15
size: .

CDR3: CASRPRTGGNQPQHF
DNA: TGTGCCAGCAGACCCCGGACAGGGGGTAATCAGCCCCAGCATTTT
D: TRBD1
J: TRBJ1-5
V: TRBV6-2/TRBV6-3
size: many

CDR3: CASSLAGGGWETQYF
DNA: TGTGCCAGCAGTTTAGCAGGGGGCGGTTGGGAGACCCAGTACTTC
D: TRBD1
J: TRBJ2-5
V: TRBV12-3/TRBV12-4
size: .

CDR3: CASSLSPVGRATDTQYF
DNA: TGTGCCAGCAGCTTATCCCCAGTCGGGAGGGCCACAGATACGCAGTATTTT
D: TRBD2
J: TRBJ2-3
V: TRBV7-2
size: many

CDR3: CSARVPLARGTNYGYTF
DNA: TGCAGTGCTAGAGTTCCGTTGGCGCGGGGAACTAACTATGGCTACACCTTC
D: .
J: TRBJ1-2
V: TRBV20-1
size: few

CDR3: CASSQDRLYEQYF
DNA: TGTGCCAGCAGCCAAGATCGGTTATACGAGCAGTACTTC
D: .
J: TRBJ2-7
V: TRBV14
size: .

CDR3: CASSLPGAGANVLTF
DNA: TGTGCCAGCAGTTTACCGGGGGCTGGGGCCAACGTCCTGACTTTC
D: .
J: TRBJ2-6
V: TRBV12-3/TRBV12-4
size: few

CDR3: CSAQGGDQPQHF
DNA: TGCAGTGCACAGGGAGGGGATCAGCCCCAGCATTTT
D: .
J: TRBJ1-5
V: TRBV20-1
size: many

CDR3: CASSDGISDTQYF
DNA: TGTGCCAGCAGTGACGGGATTTCAGATACGCAGTATTTT
D: .
J: TRBJ2-3
V: TRBV12-3/TRBV12-4
size: many

CDR3: CASSQGGRELFF
DNA: TGTGCCAGCAGTCAGGGTGGCCGGGAGCTGTTTTTT
D: .
J: TRBJ2-2
V: TRBV12-3/TRBV12-4
size: few

CDR3: CASSLVRPGTSEFYNEQFF
DNA: TGTGCCAGCAGCTTAGTCCGACCCGGGACTAGCGAATTCTACAATGAGCAGTTCTTC
D: TRBD2
J: TRBJ2-1
V: TRBV11-1
size: .

CDR3: CASNPFGTSGTEQYF
DNA: TGTGCCAGCAACCCATTCGGGACTAGCGGGACGGAGCAGTACTTC
D: TRBD2
J: TRBJ2-7
V: TRBV6-2/TRBV6-3
size: few

CDR3: CASSFSGITGELFF
DNA: TGTGCCAGCAGCTTTTCGGGGATCACCGGGGAGCTGTTTTTT
D: .
J: TRBJ2-2
V: TRBV7-9
size: many

CDR3: CAWSSWGGENIQYF
DNA: TGTGCCTGGAGCTCGTGGGGAGGGGAGAACATTCAGTACTTC
D: TRBD2
J: TRBJ2-4
V: TRBV30
size: few

CDR3: CASIGSGGHEQFF
DNA: TGCGCCAGCATCGGATCAGGGGGCCATGAGCAGTTCTTC
D: TRBD1
J: TRBJ2-1
V: TRBV5-1
size: many

CDR3: CASSLDGTVETQYF
DNA: TGTGCCAGCAGCTTAGATGGGACGGTAGAGACCCAGTACTTC
D: .
J: TRBJ2-5
V: TRBV7-2
size: .